This TCR beta chain came from a study of T cell repertoires in cytomegalovirus infection. General study points: HLA-C-restricted CMV-specific TCR beta clonotypes were dominant in the ex vivo response.

CDR3 length: 14 residues. In germline, CDR1 is SGHTA, CDR2 FQGNSA. V lost 5 bases to trimming and J lost 2 bases, with 9 bases between them. MiXCR was run by TCRdb on the reads, yielding one entry per CDR3 protein. The sample gives hundreds of thousands of distinct CDR3 sequences, more than 40% of which show up once; around two fifths is in the top ten. This clonotype occurred many times. Its antigen is unknown. The sequencing here drew on cultured PBMCs, taken from culture after CMV antigen stimulation. V and J are TRBV7-2 and TRBJ2-2, with a possible D match to TRBD2 (6 bases). The receptor comes from a human donor in good health (CMV status not recorded). Some clones in this sample may be carry-over from other donors' samples. The CDR3 sequence: CASSRDSNTGELFF. DNA of the CDR3: TGTGCCAGCAGCCGGGACTCCAACACCGGGGAGCTGTTTTTT.